This T cell receptor beta chain comes out of a study of CD8 T cells in ankylosing spondylitis. This clonotype was seen more than once but under ten times. Its cognate antigen is unknown. Using quantitative 5'-RACE with molecular barcodes, the authors made TCR beta libraries. Each CDR3 protein gets one entry after TCRdb re-called the 5' RACE reads with MiXCR. The data contain more than 650,000 distinct CDR3 sequences, approximately 12% of them singletons. Trimming at V came to 1 base and at J to 7 bases, leaving 11 bases not matched to a gene. Per germline, CDR1 SGHTA and CDR2 FQGNSA. This CDR3 region has 17 residues. The study, taken as a whole, reports: Disease-linked clones reportedly showed significant enrichment in matched ankylosing spondylitis synovial fluid. Made up of under ten highly homologous variants, a TCR beta motif appeared characteristic of ankylosing spondylitis blood. Reactive arthritis synovial fluid and blood previously showed some of these motif variants. Clones linked to disease, bearing a CD8+ phenotype, were relatively rare in peripheral blood.

The V and J genes are TRBV7-2 and TRBJ2-1, with TRBD2 identical over 9 bases. This receptor was taken from a male donor with ankylosing spondylitis. The specimen was blood, either unsorted or a sorted T cell fraction (not recorded which). The CDR3 loop is CASSLGLPGGRVNEQFF. DNA for the CDR3: TGTGCCAGCAGCTTAGGGCTGCCGGGCGGGAGGGTAAATGAGCAGTTCTTC.